The present T cell receptor (beta chain) was sequenced within a study of molecular identifiers for immune sequencing clone quantification. Study background: Replicate experiments divided RNA from about 19,000 or 110,000 naive CD8 cells into five parts and sequenced four.

This clonotype was seen repeatedly, ten times or more. TCRdb reanalysed the PCR reads using MiXCR and keeps one entry per CDR3 protein. Of about 36,000 distinct CDR3 sequences detected, less than 20% appear once; the ten largest clones hold approximately 7.1%. CDR1 SGHRS and CDR2 YFSETQ come from the germline V gene. The V end lost 0 bases, the J end lost 7 bases, and 7 bases lay between the germline ends. This CDR3 contains 13 residues. Sorting isolated naive CD8 T cells as CD8+CD4-CCR7+CD45RA+ events. The receptor was isolated from a human donor in good health. Some libraries in this study had Jurkat cell RNA spiked in. Input material: naive CD8+ T cells from blood, with Jurkat cell RNA spiked in. The subset was: FACS-sorted CD8+CD4-CCR7+CD45RA+ naive T cells. This rearrangement joins TRBV5-1 to TRBJ2-2; the D is unclear. Written as DNA, the CDR3 is TGCGCCAGCAGCTTGGTGGTTTACGGGGAGCTGTTTTTT. This gives the protein CASSLVVYGELFF.